This T cell receptor (beta chain) was captured by sequencing in a study of blood T cell repertoires in COVID-19. Background on the study: Sites across the United States, Italy and Spain contributed samples from acute and convalescent COVID-19. In each case, the material was cDNA or gDNA derived from T cells, B-cell-depleted T cells, or PBMCs.

Original handling: Reference gene primer amplification yielded estimated nucleated cell counts. Assay used: immunoSEQ multiplex PCR; TCRdb lists only in-frame clones, some missing. The V and J calls and clone size come from that table; D and trimming were worked out from the DNA. The sample has around 80,000 clones, 70% to 85% seen once. This CDR3 contains 15 residues. V was clipped by 2 bases and J by 4 bases; unmatched bases: 6. Germline V gene data show CDR1 as GTSNPN and CDR2 as SVGIG (reference sequence). This TCR came from a man in his forties or fifties with active or convalescent COVID-19. The chain links TRBV30 to TRBJ2-4; 9 nucleotides match TRBD1. The source material was peripheral blood. This chain's CDR3 is CAWSRDRVSKNIQYF. CDR3 sequence (DNA): TGTGCCTGGAGTAGGGACAGGGTATCAAAAAACATTCAGTACTTC.